This T cell receptor beta chain was sequenced during a study of blood T cells in healthy people across ages (dated by TCRdb to about 2015). Background for the entire study: In model experiments, template switching captured roughly one uniquely barcoded TCR beta cDNA molecule for every two T cells. Age-related changes in TCR beta repertoire diversity were measured in the study by deep sequencing normalized with unique cDNA molecular identifiers. To avoid experimental bias, donors of different ages were randomly spread across the sequencing lanes. Two additional independent replicas of 1 million unique cDNA reads from the same blood draw were analyzed for two donors (one aged 18 to 29 and one aged 80 or older). Four age groups were formed from the donors: young (average 16 years), middle-aged (around 40), aged (around 68) and long-lived (about 80).

The 39 donors, aged roughly 6 to 90 years, were systemically healthy Caucasian individuals from Russia. Each donor gave 8 to 10 milliliters of peripheral blood, drawn into EDTA-treated Vacutainer tubes. Ficoll-Paque density-gradient centrifugation was used to isolate PBMCs, with at least 6 million obtained per sample. Trizol reagent was used to extract total RNA from the PBMCs, yielding at least 5 micrograms per sample. For every donor, an aliquot of PBMCs went through flow cytometry to measure the percentages of naive CD45RAhigh/CD27high T cells. The study at large found these results: Compared with the aged group, more naive CD4+ T cells, fewer expanded clones and increased TCR diversity were shown by the long-lived group, suggesting age selection. Since profiling was done on bulk unsorted PBMCs, naive and antigen-experienced compartments could not be conclusively compared. Estimates of total diversity based on one million sequenced T cells were regarded as lower bounds and as underestimates. Observed TCR beta diversity per million T cells fell roughly linearly with age, and a significant reduction was already apparent by age roughly 40. Donor CMV infection status was unknown, potentially confounding age-related changes in expanded clonotypes. The percentage of naive T cells measured by flow cytometry correlated strongly with observed TCR beta diversity.

In this sample, this clonotype turned up once. Its antigen is not yet known. Mismatch with germline at one junction end may stem from a read error. CDR1 is given as SEHNR and CDR2 as FQNEAQ, both from the germline V gene (reference sequence). The CDR3 runs 15 amino acids, cysteine and phenylalanine included. Left in the record is the CDR3 DNA by itself, 45 bases read in frame from the first base. Library prep was done by 5' RACE. TCRdb names Illumina HiSeq 2500 as the instrument used. A second roughly 6 to 11 cycle PCR used a sample-barcoded 5' primer and a J-beta primer mix. A unique molecular identifier was introduced onto each TCR beta cDNA molecule by a template-switch 5' adaptor carrying 12 random nucleotides. Each sample yielded at least 3 million CDR3-containing paired-end reads. First-strand cDNA synthesis was performed from all RNA using the Mint cDNA synthesis kit, with priming by a TRBC-specific oligonucleotide. Following uracil-DNA glycosylase treatment, a first 18-cycle PCR with universal primers M1SS and BC2_uni_R was performed on all cDNA. In the source study's methods: Normalization of each sample was performed by random selection of 1 million high-quality reads, each carrying a distinct molecular identifier. Reads sharing molecular identifiers were discarded rather than binned into consensus sequences. MiTCR, with a Q25 quality threshold and the strictest error-elimination algorithm, was used for CDR3 identification, clonotype clustering and error correction. Lower-bound total TCR beta diversity was estimated with a nonparametric unseen species model using Euler transformation. The public reads were reprocessed in TCRdb via fastp at Q25 and MiXCR, keeping in-frame beta chains. Rows matching on CDR3 protein sequence are summarized as one entry with the most common DNA and genes. These V and J calls rely on TCRdb rather than the paper's analysis. The sample data list about 900,000 distinct CDR3 sequences, and around two thirds of these were observed just once. The leading ten clones occupy roughly a quarter of the sample.

The chain is encoded by TRBV7-9 joined to TRBJ1-1; TRBD1 is a weak D gene call, 6 bases matching. Sequenced sample: blood. The sequence was collected from a young man in good health. The sequence in DNA is TGTGCCAGCAGCCGGGGGGACACTCTGAACCCTGAAGCTTTCTTT. Protein translation: CASSRGDTLNPEAFF.